The 26 T cell receptor beta chains in this list originate from one sample, sequenced in a study of T cells after somatic rescue of genetic block. The protocol was immunoSEQ multiplex PCR, while the TCRdb copy is restricted to in-frame clones and leaves out a portion. The repertoire has about 68,000 clones, 85% to 95% of them found once; the top ten carry 2.5% to 3.5%. The specimen sequenced was peripheral blood mononuclear cells (PBMCs). These receptors were taken from a man aged 35 to 55.

This chain uses TRBV4-1 with TRBJ2-7; 8 bases align to TRBD2. The V segment lost 1 base and the J segment 3 bases; nucleotides outside the gene matches: 5. Germline V gene data show CDR1 as MGHRA and CDR2 as YSYEKL. This CDR3 has 15 residues. The chain's CDR3 is CASSQVLAGGYEQYF. CDR3 bases: TGCGCCAGCAGCCAAGTTCTGGCGGGGGGCTACGAGCAGTACTTC.

This clone was seen only once. The chain carries TRBV6-5 and TRBJ2-3, with unresolved D. CDR1 and CDR2 (germline): MNHEY, SVGAGI. The CDR3 extends over 12 amino acids. Trimming left V 9 bases short and J 0 bases short, with 7 bases between. CDR3 region: CASRSSTDTQYF. The CDR3 nucleotides read TGTGCCAGTAGGAGCAGCACAGATACGCAGTATTTT.

The V gene is TRBV5-1, the J gene TRBJ2-2; D is ambiguous. CDR3 size: 15 residues. Germline CDR1 and CDR2: SGHRS and YFSETQ. Trimming removed 2 bases from V and 4 bases from J, with 12 bases in between. The CDR3 here is CASSLKNFSTGELFF. In nucleotides, the CDR3 is TGCGCCAGCAGCTTAAAAAATTTCAGCACCGGGGAGCTGTTTTTT. The whole variable domain, filled in from reference TRBV5-1 and TRBJ2-2, reads KAGVTQTPRYLIKTRGQQVTLSCSPISGHRSVSWYQQTPGQGLQFLFEYFSETQRNKGNFPGRFSGRQFSNSRSEMNVSTLELGDSALYLCASSLKNFSTGELFFGEGSRLTVL.

This sequence joins TRBV28 and TRBJ2-7, with TRBD2 as a possible D gene (7 bases). The V and J ends lost 4 bases and 7 bases respectively, with 20 bases between them. The CDR3 is made up of 15 amino acids. The germline gives CDR1 MDHEN, CDR2 SYDVKM. In DNA, the CDR3 is TGTGCCAGCAGTTCCCCCTCTGGGAGGGGGAAAGAGCAGTACTTC. Translating gives CASSSPSGRGKEQYF.

This sequence joins TRBV5-1 and TRBJ2-3, with TRBD2 as a possible D gene (7 bases). This CDR3 is 15 amino acids long. V lost 6 bases and J 2 bases, leaving 16 bases between the germline ends. Germline CDR1 reads SGHRS; CDR2 reads YFSETQ. The CDR3 sequence is CASKPRGAPTDTQYF. The CDR3 coding sequence is TGCGCCAGCAAACCCCGGGGGGCCCCCACAGATACGCAGTATTTT.

The rearrangement uses TRBV28 and TRBJ1-1, with D tentatively TRBD1 (5 bases). V shed 7 bases and J shed 4 bases, with 19 bases lying between them. CDR1 is MDHEN and CDR2 is SYDVKM in the germline V gene. This CDR3 region has 15 residues. Written as DNA, the CDR3 is TGTGCCAGCACCTTGCACGCAGGGAGAATCACTGAAGCTTTCTTT. Its protein product is CASTLHAGRITEAFF. The whole variable domain, remainder taken from reference TRBV28 and TRBJ1-1, is DVKVTQSSRYLVKRTGEKVFLECVQDMDHENMFWYRQDPGLGLRLIYFSYDVKMKEKGDIPEGYSVSREKKERFSLILESASTNQTSMYLCASTLHAGRITEAFFGQGTRLTVV.

The rearrangement links TRBV5-1 to TRBJ2-2; D possibly uses TRBD1 or TRBD2 (5 bases each). Germline V gives CDR1 SGHRS, CDR2 YFSETQ. V dropped 2 bases and J dropped 1 base, with 12 bases sitting between them. This CDR3 spans 16 amino acids. The CDR3 here is CASSFPGRGNTGELFF. The CDR3 nucleotides are TGCGCCAGCAGCTTCCCGGGACGCGGGAACACCGGGGAGCTGTTTTTT.

The V call is TRBV7-2, the J call TRBJ2-7; D remains ambiguous. From germline, CDR1 is SGHTA and CDR2 FQGNSA. The CDR3 covers 12 residues. Trimming took off 7 bases at V and 1 base at J, with 8 bases between the two ends. The CDR3 DNA reads as TGTGCCAGCACCAATCGATCCTACGAGCAGTACTTC. The encoded protein is CASTNRSYEQYF. Looking up the rest from reference TRBV7-2 and TRBJ2-7 gives the full variable domain: GAGVSQSPSNKVTEKGKDVELRCDPISGHTALYWYRQSLGQGLEFLIYFQGNSAPDKSGLPSDRFSAERTGGSVSTLTIQRTQQEDSAVYLCASTNRSYEQYFGPGTRLTVT.

J is TRBJ2-7 and V is TRBV9, with 11 nucleotides matching TRBD2. CDR3 size: 15 residues. The J segment lost 2 bases and the V segment lost 4 bases, leaving 5 bases of the junction unmatched. Germline V gene data show CDR1 as SGDLS and CDR2 as YYNGEE. The CDR3 loop reads CASSPGLAATYEQYF. In nucleotides, the CDR3 is TGTGCCAGCAGCCCGGGACTAGCGGCTACCTACGAGCAGTACTTC. Together with reference TRBV9 and TRBJ2-7, the CDR3 gives the full variable domain: DSGVTQTPKHLITATGQRVTLRCSPRSGDLSVYWYQQSLDQGLQFLIQYYNGEERAKGNILERFSAQQFPDLHSELNLSSLELGDSALYFCASSPGLAATYEQYFGPGTRLTVT.

The table lists this clone with a count of one. The V and J genes are TRBV6-6 and TRBJ2-3; 10 nucleotides match TRBD1. CDR1 MNHNY and CDR2 SVGAGI come from the germline V gene (reference sequence). The CDR3 runs to 15 residues. V shed 6 bases, J shed 4 bases, and the junction held 7 bases outside the gene matches. CDR3 protein: CASSRQGAVADTQYF. The CDR3 DNA is TGTGCCAGCAGCCGACAGGGGGCGGTGGCAGATACGCAGTATTTT.

The chain combines TRBV5-1 with TRBJ1-4; D is undetermined. Trimming stripped 0 bases from V and 8 bases from J, with 11 bases between. Per germline, CDR1 SGHRS and CDR2 YFSETQ. CDR3 size: 14 residues. CDR3: CASSLGPDREKLFF. Here the CDR3 DNA reads TGCGCCAGCAGCTTGGGGCCGGATCGCGAAAAACTGTTTTTT.

This clone showed up just once. The J gene is TRBJ1-6, the V gene TRBV7-9, with D perhaps matching TRBD1 (5 bases). This CDR3 region has 15 residues. Trimming left V 1 base short and J 5 bases short, with 9 bases between. The germline CDR1 and CDR2 sequences are SEHNR and FQNEAQ (reference sequence). CDR3 bases: TGTGCCAGCAGCTTAGGGGGAGGGGATAATTCACCCCTCCACTTT. Amino acids: CASSLGGGDNSPLHF.

The chain couples TRBV6-5 to TRBJ1-2, with TRBD1 as a possible D gene (5 bases). The CDR3 extends over 16 amino acids. Germline values: CDR1 MNHEY, CDR2 SVGAGI. Trimming cost V 2 bases and J 4 bases, with 17 bases left between them. The CDR3 bases are TGTGCCAGCAGTTACACAGTATCCCAGGGCGGCTATGGCTACACCTTC. This encodes CASSYTVSQGGYGYTF.

The chain uses TRBV28 and TRBJ2-7, with 8 bases fitting TRBD1. V lost 6 bases, J lost 1 base, and 5 bases stayed unmatched. This CDR3 is 14 amino acids long. The germline V gene has CDR1 MDHEN and CDR2 SYDVKM. The CDR3 protein is CASRPWDRSYEQYF. The CDR3 DNA sequence: TGTGCCAGCAGACCCTGGGACAGGTCCTACGAGCAGTACTTC.

The chain uses TRBV6-1 and TRBJ2-7; the D is unclear. The CDR3 extends over 11 amino acids. Germline lookup yields CDR1 MNHNS and CDR2 SASEGT. V lost 3 bases to trimming and J lost 2 bases, with 2 bases between them. This CDR3 is CASSETYEQYF. CDR3 nucleotides: TGTGCCAGCAGTGAGACCTACGAGCAGTACTTC.

This clone has only one observation. The chain is built from TRBV4-1 and TRBJ2-1; 7 positions agree with TRBD1. The CDR3 runs to 14 residues. Germline lookup yields CDR1 MGHRA and CDR2 YSYEKL. V lost 3 bases to trimming and J lost 7 bases; unmatched junction nucleotides: 6. The CDR3 region has the DNA TGCGCCAGCAGCCATCGGACAGGACGGAATGAGCAGTTCTTC. Translation gives CASSHRTGRNEQFF.

This sequence joins TRBV19 and TRBJ1-2; D is undetermined. Deletions cut 1 base from V and 6 bases from J, with 12 bases between. This CDR3 has 14 residues. CDR1 and CDR2 from the germline V gene are LNHDA and SQIVND (reference sequence). CDR3 region: CASSIGWVQDGYTF. The CDR3 nucleotides are TGTGCCAGTAGTATAGGCTGGGTTCAGGATGGCTACACCTTC.

The chain uses TRBV25-1 and TRBJ2-7; D may be TRBD2 (6 bases). V dropped 2 bases and J dropped 7 bases, with 18 bases sitting between them. Germline loops: CDR1 MGHDK, CDR2 SYGVNS. The CDR3 covers 15 residues. CDR3 nucleotides: TGTGCCAGCAGTGAAGGCGGCGGGGTGGCTGGGGAGCAGTACTTC. As protein: CASSEGGGVAGEQYF.

The J gene is TRBJ1-6, the V gene TRBV6-5; D might be TRBD1 (5 bases). The V and J ends lost 0 bases and 7 bases respectively, with 10 bases between them. The germline gives CDR1 MNHEY, CDR2 SVGAGI. This CDR3 has 15 residues. The DNA of the CDR3 is TGTGCCAGCAGTTACTCGTGGCAGGGAAATTCACCCCTCCACTTT. Its translation is CASSYSWQGNSPLHF.

V gene TRBV5-1 combines with J gene TRBJ2-7; D ambiguous. The CDR3 covers 13 residues. Per the germline V gene, CDR1 is SGHRS and CDR2 is YFSETQ. V was clipped by 4 bases and J by 6 bases, with 14 bases between them. The CDR3 DNA sequence: TGCGCCAGCAGCGAAAGTGAGTCGGGCGAGCAGTACTTC. It codes for CASSESESGEQYF.

This sequence joins TRBV9 and TRBJ1-2, with D hard to call. The V and J ends lost 0 bases and 5 bases respectively, with 11 bases between them. Germline V gene sequence: CDR1 SGDLS, CDR2 YYNGEE. The length of the CDR3 is 14 residues. The CDR3, as DNA: TGTGCCAGCAGCGTAGGAGGAGTAAATTATGGCTACACCTTC. Its translation: CASSVGGVNYGYTF.

This sequence joins TRBV29-1 and TRBJ2-1, with 8 bases identical to TRBD1. From germline, CDR1 is SQVTM and CDR2 ANQGSEA. The CDR3 totals 13 residues. After removal of 7 bases from V and 2 bases from J, the junction contained 4 bases not matched to a gene. The CDR3 nucleotides read TGCAGCGGACACAGGGGGACCTACAATGAGCAGTTCTTC. This codes for CSGHRGTYNEQFF.

The chain joins TRBV4-2 to TRBJ2-1; D might be TRBD1 (5 bases). The CDR3 consists of 14 residues. Germline-derived CDR1 and CDR2 are LGHNA and YNFKEQ. The V end was cut by 0 bases, the J end by 7 bases, with 10 bases between. The CDR3 here is CASSQEVAGNEQFF. DNA for the CDR3: TGTGCCAGCAGCCAAGAGGTGGCAGGGAATGAGCAGTTCTTC.

This chain links TRBV18 with TRBJ2-1; D possibly corresponds to TRBD2 (5 bases). The V gene lost 3 bases and the J gene lost 6 bases, with 12 bases spanning the gap. Per the germline V gene, CDR1 is KGHSH and CDR2 is LQKENI. The CDR3 covers 14 residues. The CDR3 sequence is CASSPVGKGNEQFF. The CDR3 nucleotides are TGTGCCAGCTCACCTGTCGGGAAGGGCAATGAGCAGTTCTTC.

This clone is a singleton in its sample. The chain combines TRBV19 with TRBJ2-7; weak D call: TRBD1 (6 bases). The CDR3 is 16 residues long. The V gene's germline CDR1 is LNHDA and CDR2 SQIVND (reference sequence). V gave up 1 base and J gave up 4 bases, with 17 bases separating them. CDR3 sequence reads: CASSIVRSQQGYEQYF. DNA for the CDR3: TGTGCCAGTAGTATAGTCCGCTCCCAGCAGGGGTACGAGCAGTACTTC.

This clone has more than one count but fewer than ten. For the CDR3, the DNA is TGTGCCAGTAGGTCCGGACAGGGTGAAAAACTGTTTTTT. It encodes CASRSGQGEKLFF. This sequence joins TRBV19 and TRBJ1-4, with 8 bases matching TRBD1. CDR1 LNHDA and CDR2 SQIVND come from the germline V gene (reference sequence). The CDR3 consists of 13 residues. Trimming cost V 6 bases and J 7 bases; bases outside gene matches: 4.